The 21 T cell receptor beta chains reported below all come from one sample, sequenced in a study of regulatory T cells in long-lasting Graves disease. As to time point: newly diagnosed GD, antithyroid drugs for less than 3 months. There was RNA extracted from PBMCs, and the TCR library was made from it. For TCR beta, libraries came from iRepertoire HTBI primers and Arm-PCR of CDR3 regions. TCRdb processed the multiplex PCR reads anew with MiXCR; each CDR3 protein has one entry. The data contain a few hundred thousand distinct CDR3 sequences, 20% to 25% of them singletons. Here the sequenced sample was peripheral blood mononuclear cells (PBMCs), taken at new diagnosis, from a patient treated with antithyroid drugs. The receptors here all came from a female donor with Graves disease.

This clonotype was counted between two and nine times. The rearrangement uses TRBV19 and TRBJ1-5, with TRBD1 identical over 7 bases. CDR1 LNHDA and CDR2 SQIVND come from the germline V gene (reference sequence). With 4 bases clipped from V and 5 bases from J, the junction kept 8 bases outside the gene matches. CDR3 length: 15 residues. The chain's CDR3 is CASSTGGGGDQPQHF. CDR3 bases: TGTGCCAGTAGTACGGGAGGGGGCGGGGATCAGCCCCAGCATTTT.

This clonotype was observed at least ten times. The CDR3 protein is CASSPGTEGTQYF. CDR3 bases: TGTGCCAGCAGCCCCGGGACGGAAGGGACCCAGTACTTC. V is TRBV3-1 and J is TRBJ2-5, with D possibly being TRBD1 or TRBD2 (5 bases each). The V gene lost 4 bases and the J gene lost 7 bases, with 13 bases spanning the gap. Germline CDR1 reads LGHDT; CDR2 reads YNNKEL (reference sequence). CDR3 size: 13 residues.

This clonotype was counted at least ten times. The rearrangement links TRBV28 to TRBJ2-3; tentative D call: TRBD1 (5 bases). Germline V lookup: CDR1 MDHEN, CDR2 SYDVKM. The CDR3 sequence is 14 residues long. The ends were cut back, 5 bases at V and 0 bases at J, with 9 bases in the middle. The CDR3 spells CASSRQSSTDTQYF. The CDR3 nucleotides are TGTGCCAGCAGTCGACAGTCTAGCACAGATACGCAGTATTTT.

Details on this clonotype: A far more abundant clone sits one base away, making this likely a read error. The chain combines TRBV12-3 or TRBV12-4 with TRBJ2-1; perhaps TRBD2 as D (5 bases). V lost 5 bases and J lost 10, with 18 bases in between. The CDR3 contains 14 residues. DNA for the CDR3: TGTGCCAGCAGTCCTACTAGGGCGAACTACGAGCAGTTCTTC. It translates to CASSPTRANYEQFF.

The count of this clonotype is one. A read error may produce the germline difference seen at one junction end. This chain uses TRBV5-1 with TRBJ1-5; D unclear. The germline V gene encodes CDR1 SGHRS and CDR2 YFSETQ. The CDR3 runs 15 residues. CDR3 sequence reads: CASSVDLIGGQPHHF. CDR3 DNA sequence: TGCGCCAGCAGCGTGGACTTAATTGGCGGTCAGCCCCACCATTTT. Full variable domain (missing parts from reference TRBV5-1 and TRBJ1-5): KAGVTQTPRYLIKTRGQQVTLSCSPISGHRSVSWYQQTPGQGLQFLFEYFSETQRNKGNFPGRFSGRQFSNSRSEMNVSTLELGDSALYLCASSVDLIGGQPHHFGDGTRLSIL.

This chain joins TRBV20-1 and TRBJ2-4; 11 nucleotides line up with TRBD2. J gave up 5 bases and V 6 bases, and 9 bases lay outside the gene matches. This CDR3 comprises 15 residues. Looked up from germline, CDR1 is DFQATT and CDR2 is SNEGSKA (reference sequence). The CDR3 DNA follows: TGCAGTGCCCCTAATCTAGCGGGGGGCGAAAACATTCAGTACTTC. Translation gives CSAPNLAGGENIQYF.

The chain's CDR3 is CASSLALAFGSPLHF. Here the CDR3 DNA reads TGTGCCAGCAGCTTAGCGCTGGCTTTTGGTTCACCCCTCCACTTT. This chain joins TRBV7-8 and TRBJ1-6, with D hard to call. The germline V and J ends were trimmed by 0 bases and 9 bases, with 12 bases remaining between them. CDR3 length: 15 amino acids. From germline, CDR1 is SGHVS and CDR2 FQNEAQ.

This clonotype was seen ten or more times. The chain's CDR3 is CASSDRGDYEQYF. CDR3 in DNA: TGCGCCAGCAGTGATCGCGGGGACTACGAGCAGTACTTC. The chain is built from TRBV10-1 and TRBJ2-7; tentatively, D is TRBD2 (6 bases). Germline CDR1 and CDR2: WNHNN and SYGVQD (reference sequence). Trimming cost V 3 bases and J 3 bases, with 9 bases left between them. The CDR3 sequence is 13 residues long.

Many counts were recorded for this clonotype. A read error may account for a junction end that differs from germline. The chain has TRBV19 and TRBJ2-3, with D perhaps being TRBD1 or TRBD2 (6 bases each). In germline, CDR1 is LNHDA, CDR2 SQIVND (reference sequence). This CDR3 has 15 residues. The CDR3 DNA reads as TGTGCCAGTAGTATAGATGCGACCACAGTCGGGGGCTTGAATTTT. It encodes CASSIDATTVGGLNF.

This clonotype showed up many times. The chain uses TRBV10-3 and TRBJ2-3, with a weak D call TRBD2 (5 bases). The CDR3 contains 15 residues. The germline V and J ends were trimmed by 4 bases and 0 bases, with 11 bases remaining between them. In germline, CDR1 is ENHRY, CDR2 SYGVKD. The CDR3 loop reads CAISARLLSTDTQYF. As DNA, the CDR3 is TGTGCCATCAGTGCACGACTACTTAGCACAGATACGCAGTATTTT.

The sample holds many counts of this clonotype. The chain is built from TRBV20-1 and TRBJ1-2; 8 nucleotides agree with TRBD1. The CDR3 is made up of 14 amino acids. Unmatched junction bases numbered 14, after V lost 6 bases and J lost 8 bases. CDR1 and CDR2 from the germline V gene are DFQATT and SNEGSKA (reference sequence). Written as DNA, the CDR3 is TGCAGTGCCGACGCAGACAGGGGCGCTCAGGGCTACACCTTC. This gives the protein CSADADRGAQGYTF.

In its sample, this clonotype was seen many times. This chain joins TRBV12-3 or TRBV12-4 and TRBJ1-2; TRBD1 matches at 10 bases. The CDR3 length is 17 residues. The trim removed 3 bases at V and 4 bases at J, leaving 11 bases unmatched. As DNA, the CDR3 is TGTGCCAGCAGTTTTAAGTGGGACAGGGGCAGGAGCTATGGCTACACCTTC. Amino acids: CASSFKWDRGRSYGYTF.

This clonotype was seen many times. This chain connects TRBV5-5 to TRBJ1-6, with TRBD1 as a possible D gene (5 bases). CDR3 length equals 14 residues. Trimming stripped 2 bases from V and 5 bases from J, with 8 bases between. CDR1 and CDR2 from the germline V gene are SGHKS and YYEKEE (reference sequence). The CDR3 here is CASSFYRNNSPLHF. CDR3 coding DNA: TGTGCCAGCAGCTTCTACAGGAATAATTCACCCCTCCACTTT.

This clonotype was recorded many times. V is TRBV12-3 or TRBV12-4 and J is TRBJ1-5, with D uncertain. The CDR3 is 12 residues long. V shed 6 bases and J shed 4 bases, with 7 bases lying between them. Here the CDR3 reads CASSNLNQPQHF. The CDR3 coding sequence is TGTGCCAGCAGCAACCTAAATCAGCCCCAGCATTTT.

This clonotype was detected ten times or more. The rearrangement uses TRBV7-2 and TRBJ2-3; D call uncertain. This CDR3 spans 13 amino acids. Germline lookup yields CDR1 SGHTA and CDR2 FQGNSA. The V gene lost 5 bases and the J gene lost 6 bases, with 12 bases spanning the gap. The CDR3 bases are TGTGCCAGCAGCATAAGCGTCCCCGATACGCAGTATTTT. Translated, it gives CASSISVPDTQYF.

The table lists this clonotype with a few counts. The CDR3 is CASSLARVRGGSYEQYF. CDR3 DNA sequence: TGTGCCAGCAGCTTAGCGCGGGTCAGGGGGGGTTCCTACGAGCAGTACTTC. This sequence joins TRBV7-2 and TRBJ2-3, with D tentatively TRBD1 or TRBD2 (7 bases each). TRBJ2-7 explains the end of the DNA better; the J call may be wrong. Per germline, CDR1 SGHTA and CDR2 FQGNSA. This CDR3 is 17 amino acids long.

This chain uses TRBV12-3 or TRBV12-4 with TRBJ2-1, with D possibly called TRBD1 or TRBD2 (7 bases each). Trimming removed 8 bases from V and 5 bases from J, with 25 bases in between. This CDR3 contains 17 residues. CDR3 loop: CASGAARGGAPDNEQFF. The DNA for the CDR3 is TGTGCCAGCGGGGCCGCCAGGGGGGGGGCGCCGGACAATGAGCAGTTCTTC.

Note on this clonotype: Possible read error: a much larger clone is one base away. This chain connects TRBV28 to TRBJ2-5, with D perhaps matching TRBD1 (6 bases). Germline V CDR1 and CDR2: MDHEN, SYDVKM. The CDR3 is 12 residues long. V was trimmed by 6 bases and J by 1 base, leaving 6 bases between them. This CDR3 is CASRTGQETQYF. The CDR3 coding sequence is TGTGCCAGCAGGACAGGCCAAGAGACCCAGTACTTC.

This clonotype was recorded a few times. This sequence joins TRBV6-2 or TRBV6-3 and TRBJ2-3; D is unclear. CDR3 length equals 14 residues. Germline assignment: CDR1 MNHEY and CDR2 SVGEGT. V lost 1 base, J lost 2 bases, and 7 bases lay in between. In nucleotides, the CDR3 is TGTGCCAGCAGTTACTTGCAGTACACAGATACGCAGTATTTT. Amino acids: CASSYLQYTDTQYF.

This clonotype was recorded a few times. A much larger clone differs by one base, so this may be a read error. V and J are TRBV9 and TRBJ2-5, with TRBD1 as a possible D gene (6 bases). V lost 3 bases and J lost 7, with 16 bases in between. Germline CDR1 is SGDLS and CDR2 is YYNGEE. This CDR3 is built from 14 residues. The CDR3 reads CASSESTGKGTQYF. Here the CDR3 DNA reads TGTGCCAGCAGCGAGAGCACAGGGAAGGGGACCCAGTACTTC.

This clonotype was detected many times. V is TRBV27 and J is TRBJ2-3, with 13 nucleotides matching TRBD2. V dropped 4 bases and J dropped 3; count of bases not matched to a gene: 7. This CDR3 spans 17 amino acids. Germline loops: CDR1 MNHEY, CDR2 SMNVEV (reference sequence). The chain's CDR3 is CASSWGTSGTGTDTQYF. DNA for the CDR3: TGTGCCAGCAGTTGGGGGACTAGCGGGACGGGGACAGATACGCAGTATTTT.